The rows below give T cell receptor beta chains drawn from one sample of a study of read filtering for tumor transcriptome and immune sequencing. TCRdb ran MiXCR on the reads and lists one entry per CDR3 protein. This table has about 86,000 distinct CDR3 sequences, about 12% appearing once. The specimen was a population of CD138-negative cells sorted from bone marrow. The receptors come from a donor at least 40 years old with multiple myeloma. Each CDR3 is given with its conserved first and last residue. Fields, in order: V gene, clone size, D gene, J gene, CDR3 protein, CDR3 DNA. D genes are given only for firm matches. Some rows mark clone size as missing; the rest say once, few, many or name a class of expanded clone.

>TRBV3-1|few|.|TRBJ2-1
CASSQDASSYEQFF
TGTGCCAGCAGCCAAGATGCCAGCTCATACGAGCAGTTCTTC
>TRBV12-3/TRBV12-4|many|.|TRBJ1-1
CASSSMGQSNTEAFF
TGTGCCAGCAGCTCAATGGGGCAATCGAACACTGAAGCTTTCTTT
>TRBV5-1|many|.|TRBJ2-5
CASSLGITREDLETQYF
TGCGCCAGCAGCTTGGGGATTACGAGGGAGGATTTAGAGACCCAGTACTTC
>TRBV6-6|.|.|TRBJ1-3
CASSYSRVPGSTIYF
TGTGCCAGCAGTTACTCGAGAGTCCCTGGAAGCACCATATATTTT
>TRBV3-1|many|TRBD2|TRBJ2-3
CASSRTSGSEKDTQYF
TGTGCCAGCAGCCGAACTAGCGGGAGTGAAAAAGATACGCAGTATTTT
>TRBV29-1|many|.|TRBJ1-1
CSVVGDFGTEAFF
TGCAGCGTTGTTGGGGACTTCGGCACTGAAGCTTTCTTT
>TRBV5-4|medium-sized|TRBD2|TRBJ2-1
CASSLGLAGNEQFF
TGTGCCAGCAGTCTGGGACTAGCGGGCAATGAGCAGTTCTTC
>TRBV28|many|TRBD2|TRBJ2-3
CASTLGTSGTDTQYF
TGTGCCAGCACCCTTGGGACTAGCGGGACAGATACGCAGTATTTT
>TRBV12-3/TRBV12-4|few|TRBD1|TRBJ1-2
CASSKGAGGYTF
TGTGCCAGCAGTAAGGGGGCCGGGGGCTACACCTTC
>TRBV5-1|many|TRBD2|TRBJ2-7
CASRDGTSGTTEQYF
TGCGCCAGCAGGGATGGGACTAGCGGGACTACCGAGCAGTACTTC
>TRBV5-4|few|.|TRBJ2-3
CASSSFSGPTDTQYF
TGTGCCAGCAGCTCATTTTCGGGACCCACAGATACGCAGTATTTT
>TRBV20-1|many|.|TRBJ2-7
CSASIGQTQVYEQYF
TGCAGTGCCTCAATAGGCCAGACACAAGTCTACGAGCAGTACTTC
>TRBV28|many|TRBD1|TRBJ1-1
CASNDRVEVAEAFF
TGTGCCAGCAATGACAGGGTCGAGGTCGCTGAAGCTTTCTTT
>TRBV29-1|once|TRBD2|TRBJ2-1
CSAEGTSGRPADRGFF
TGCAGCGCTGAGGGAACTAGCGGGAGACCTGCTGACAGGGGGTTCTTC
>TRBV7-3|few|TRBD2|TRBJ2-1
CASSATTSVSDEQFF
TGTGCCAGCAGCGCCACAACTAGCGTGAGCGACGAGCAGTTCTTC
>TRBV2|.|.|TRBJ2-5
CASSDGRSQETQYF
TGTGCCAGCAGTGACGGGCGGTCACAAGAGACCCAGTACTTC
>TRBV6-5|.|.|TRBJ1-3
CASSDHNSGNTIYF
TGTGCCAGCAGCGACCATAACTCTGGAAACACCATATATTTT
>TRBV7-9|many|.|TRBJ2-2
CASRGAADTGELFF
TGTGCCAGCAGGGGGGCAGCAGACACCGGGGAGCTGTTTTTT
>TRBV4-1|.|.|TRBJ2-1
CASSQDRGTGYNEQFF
TGCGCCAGCAGCCAAGATCGCGGAACAGGCTACAATGAGCAGTTCTTC
>TRBV6-5|many|.|TRBJ2-7
CASSYGGSRDEQYF
TGTGCCAGCAGTTACGGGGGGAGTCGGGACGAGCAGTACTTC
>TRBV18|.|.|TRBJ2-1
CAGSPQGTDYNERFF
TGTGCCGGCTCACCACAGGGGACTGACTACAATGAGCGGTTCTTC
>TRBV5-1|many|TRBD2|TRBJ2-1
CASILSSGTSGRADEQFF
TGCGCCAGCATACTCTCCTCGGGGACTAGCGGGAGGGCTGATGAGCAGTTCTTC
>TRBV4-2|many|TRBD2|TRBJ2-7
CASSQVPAGVHEQYF
TGTGCCAGCAGCCAAGTTCCAGCGGGAGTCCACGAGCAGTACTTC
>TRBV5-1|many|TRBD1|TRBJ1-1
CASRPGTGGDLAFF
TGCGCCAGCAGACCCGGGACAGGGGGGGACTTGGCTTTCTTT
>TRBV12-3/TRBV12-4|few|TRBD1|TRBJ1-1
CASRAQNRGFTEAFF
TGTGCCAGCCGTGCCCAGAACAGGGGATTCACTGAAGCTTTCTTT
>TRBV7-9|many|.|TRBJ2-7
CASSLGAERYYEQYF
TGTGCCAGCAGCCTTGGTGCGGAACGGTACTACGAGCAGTACTTC
>TRBV30|many|.|TRBJ2-5
CAWSVGLRETQYF
TGTGCCTGGAGTGTAGGACTCCGGGAGACCCAGTACTTC
>TRBV11-2|.|.|TRBJ2-2
CASTPASYRSTTGELFF
TGTGCCAGCACCCCCGCCTCGTACAGGTCAACCACCGGGGAGCTGTTTTTT
>TRBV7-9|many|.|TRBJ1-6
CASSHIVGDSPLHF
TGTGCCAGCAGCCATATTGTGGGGGACTCACCCCTCCACTTT
>TRBV5-1|many|.|TRBJ2-7
CASSPDSTYEQYF
TGCGCCAGCAGCCCGGACAGCACCTACGAGCAGTACTTC
>TRBV29-1|many|.|TRBJ2-1
CSVEDWGNSYNEQFF
TGCAGCGTTGAAGATTGGGGAAACTCCTACAATGAGCAGTTCTTC
>TRBV2|many|.|TRBJ2-6
CASSLPGGPGANVLTF
TGTGCCAGCAGTCTTCCGGGCGGTCCTGGGGCCAACGTCCTGACTTTC
>TRBV5-1|few|.|TRBJ2-5
CASSLDREAETQYF
TGCGCCAGCAGCTTGGATCGCGAAGCTGAGACCCAGTACTTC
>TRBV11-2|.|.|TRBJ1-5
CASSQLGGKYQPQHF
TGTGCCAGCAGCCAATTAGGGGGAAAGTATCAGCCCCAGCATTTT
>TRBV7-3|many|.|TRBJ2-3
CASSLPGDTQYF
TGTGCCAGCAGCTTACCAGGGGATACGCAGTATTTT